This passage covers 20 T cell receptor beta chains from one sample sequenced in a study of blood T cells in healthy people across ages. Primed by a sample-barcoded 5' primer and a J-beta primer mix, a second PCR proceeded for about 6 to 11 cycles. TCRdb redid the calling of the 5' RACE reads with MiXCR, one entry per CDR3 protein. The data show some 700,000 distinct CDR3 sequences, approximately 43% seen once. The sample comprised blood. All receptors derive from a woman aged 55-70 years in good health.

This clonotype was counted at least ten times. CDR3 region: CASRRPGSSGANVLTF. As DNA, the CDR3 is TGTGCCAGCAGGAGGCCAGGGAGCTCTGGGGCCAACGTCCTGACTTTC. This chain links TRBV12-3 or TRBV12-4 with TRBJ2-6; D may correspond to TRBD1 or TRBD2 (5 bases each). Trimming took 6 bases from V and 0 from J, leaving 12 bases between them. This CDR3 is 16 amino acids long.

This clonotype has only a few counts. The V call is TRBV5-6, the J call TRBJ2-1, with 7 bases fitting TRBD1. The V segment lost 2 bases and the J segment 5 bases; nucleotides outside the gene matches: 4. Germline V gene lookup returns CDR1 SGHDT and CDR2 YYEEEE. This CDR3 spans 14 amino acids. DNA for the CDR3: TGTGCCAGCAGCTTTTTAGGACAGGACAATGAGCAGTTCTTC. Amino acids: CASSFLGQDNEQFF.

The rearrangement joins TRBV2 to TRBJ2-3, with no clear D. V lost 7 bases and J 2 bases, leaving 10 bases between the germline ends. The CDR3 totals 13 residues. Per the germline V gene, CDR1 is SNHLY and CDR2 is FYNNEI. The CDR3 sequence: CASTAANTDTQYF. CDR3 bases: TGTGCCAGCACGGCTGCTAACACAGATACGCAGTATTTT.

In this sample, this clonotype turned up a few times. The chain couples TRBV20-1 to TRBJ1-1; TRBD1 agrees at 7 bases. CDR1 and CDR2 from the germline V gene are DFQATT and SNEGSKA (reference sequence). V dropped 4 bases and J dropped 3; count of bases not matched to a gene: 5. The CDR3 length is 13 residues. Here the CDR3 reads CSAISTGDTEAFF. In nucleotides, the CDR3 is TGCAGTGCTATCTCTACAGGGGACACTGAAGCTTTCTTT.

Comment on this clonotype: Here the CDR3 omits its conserved ending phenylalanine or tryptophan, so a read error is the likely source. The V call is TRBV29-1, the J call TRBJ1-2; 10 bases fit TRBD1. V shed 6 bases, J shed 3 bases, and the junction held 1 base outside the gene matches. Per germline, CDR1 SQVTM and CDR2 ANQGSEA. This CDR3 contains 12 residues. The CDR3 is CSVGTGDYGYTS. CDR3 DNA: TGCAGCGTGGGGACAGGGGACTATGGCTACACCTCC.

This sequence joins TRBV27 and TRBJ2-1, with D possibly matching TRBD1 (6 bases). Per the germline V gene, CDR1 is MNHEY and CDR2 is SMNVEV (reference sequence). The length of the CDR3 is 13 residues. The ends were cut back, 6 bases at V and 12 bases at J, with 18 bases in the middle. The CDR3 reads CASRQTGSSGQFF. The CDR3 DNA sequence: TGTGCCAGCAGACAGACAGGTTCGTCGGGGCAGTTCTTC.

With regard to this clonotype: A much larger clone differs by one base, so this may be a read error. V usage is TRBV10-1 and J usage is TRBJ1-2, with D hard to call. The CDR3 sequence is 10 residues long. CDR1 and CDR2 from the germline V gene are WNHNN and SYGVQD (reference sequence). The V end lost 7 bases, the J end lost 6 bases, and 6 bases lay between the germline ends. The CDR3 region has the DNA TGCGCCAGCAAGGACGATGGCTACACCTTC. Its protein is CASKDDGYTF.

Concerning this clonotype itself: This may come from a read error, since a much larger clone is one base off. V gene TRBV5-6 combines with J gene TRBJ2-5, with D possibly being TRBD2 (6 bases). The CDR3 contains 13 residues. The germline CDR1 and CDR2 sequences are SGHDT and YYEEEE. The germline V and J ends were trimmed by 3 bases and 11 bases, with 17 bases remaining between them. CDR3 amino acids: CASSWTMYNEQYF. In DNA, the CDR3 is TGTGCCAGCAGCTGGACTATGTACAATGAGCAGTACTTC. Full variable domain (remainder filled in from reference TRBV5-6 and TRBJ2-5): DAGVTQSPTHLIKTRGQQVTLRCSPKSGHDTVSWYQQALGQGPQFIFQYYEEEERQRGNFPDRFSGHQFPNYSSELNVNALLLGDSALYLCASSWTMYNEQYFGPGTRLLVL.

Of note for this clonotype: A read error may be the cause here, since a much bigger clone is one base away. The chain is built from TRBV12-3 or TRBV12-4 and TRBJ2-3, with D tentatively TRBD2 (5 bases). The CDR3 runs to 13 residues. Trimming took off 5 bases at V and 4 bases at J, with 10 bases between the two ends. This CDR3 is CASSIPGADTQYF. In nucleotides, the CDR3 is TGTGCCAGCAGTATACCCGGGGCAGATACGCAGTATTTT.

This clonotype has a handful of counts. The chain is built from TRBV7-3 and TRBJ2-3; possibly TRBD2 for D (6 bases). Germline CDR1 reads SGHTA; CDR2 reads FQGTGA. The CDR3 runs to 18 residues. The ends were cut back, 0 bases at V and 2 bases at J, with 18 bases in the middle. In DNA, the CDR3 is TGTGCCAGCAGCTTAACCAAAATGGCCAGCGGGTCCACAGATACGCAGTATTTT. It is translated as CASSLTKMASGSTDTQYF.

This clonotype appeared a few times. V and J are TRBV20-1 and TRBJ1-1; D is ambiguous. The ends were cut back, 7 bases at V and 1 base at J, with 7 bases in the middle. The CDR3 has 11 residues. Germline CDR1 reads DFQATT; CDR2 reads SNEGSKA (reference sequence). The CDR3 sequence: CSGGRNTEAFF. CDR3 DNA: TGCAGTGGTGGCAGGAACACTGAAGCTTTCTTT.

This clonotype was detected only a few times. The CDR3 nucleotides are TGCAGTGCTTTCCGCGGAGTGGTCCAGTACTTC. This sequence encodes CSAFRGVVQYF. The chain employs TRBV20-1 and TRBJ2-5; no firm D call. Trimming shortened V by 5 bases and J by 10 bases, and 14 bases separated the two germline ends. The length of the CDR3 is 11 residues. Germline values: CDR1 DFQATT, CDR2 SNEGSKA (reference sequence).

On this clonotype: Possible read error: a much larger clone is one base away. J is TRBJ2-1 and V is TRBV4-2, with 7 bases that match TRBD1. The J call could be wrong; TRBJ2-7 is a better fit for the DNA end. The CDR3 spans 18 residues. The germline CDR1 and CDR2 sequences are LGHNA and YNFKEQ. CDR3 DNA: TGTGCCAGCAGCCAAGCAGTAGGGGGCGGCCCTGAGAGCGATGAGCAGTACTTC. Protein: CASSQAVGGGPESDEQYF.

CDR3 residues: CASSGQGNGYTF. DNA for the CDR3: TGTGCCAGCAGTGGACAGGGGAATGGCTACACCTTC. The chain carries TRBV6-5 and TRBJ1-2; 9 positions agree with TRBD1. The CDR3 covers 12 residues. CDR1 is MNHEY, CDR2 SVGAGI, per germline. The V gene end was trimmed by 5 bases and the J gene end by 6 bases; junction bases not matched to a gene: 1.

The chain has TRBV13 and TRBJ2-1; 10 bases map to TRBD2. Trimming removed 5 bases from V and 3 bases from J; junction bases left unmatched: 16. The germline CDR1 and CDR2 sequences are PRHDT and FYEKMQ (reference sequence). The CDR3 totals 19 residues. The CDR3 nucleotides are TGTGCCAGCAGCCCACTCCGCCTAGCGGGAGAGGAGGGCTACAATGAGCAGTTCTTC. The encoded protein is CASSPLRLAGEEGYNEQFF.

The CDR3 protein is CSVDGTGPRHYNEQFF. The CDR3 DNA reads TGCAGCGTTGATGGGACCGGACCACGCCATTACAATGAGCAGTTCTTC. This sequence joins TRBV29-1 and TRBJ2-1; D possibly matches TRBD1 or TRBD2 (5 bases each). The CDR3 covers 16 residues. The V end lost 3 bases, the J end lost 4 bases, and 19 bases lay between the germline ends. The germline CDR1 and CDR2 sequences are SQVTM and ANQGSEA.

This chain links TRBV5-1 with TRBJ2-3; D unclear. The CDR3 sequence is 14 residues long. The ends were cut back, 4 bases at V and 6 bases at J, with 15 bases in the middle. CDR1 SGHRS and CDR2 YFSETQ come from the germline V gene. The chain's CDR3 is CASSVQSVADTQYF. CDR3 sequence (DNA): TGCGCCAGCAGCGTTCAGTCCGTGGCGGATACGCAGTATTTT.

The chain recombines TRBV27 with TRBJ2-1; 10 nucleotides line up with TRBD2. The junction had 18 bases not matched to a gene; V was cut back by 2 bases and J by 5 bases. CDR1 MNHEY and CDR2 SMNVEV come from the germline V gene (reference sequence). The CDR3 has 20 residues. The CDR3 DNA reads as TGTGCCAGCAGTTTACGTCCGGGGTCCCTTCTAGCGGGAGCAAACAATGAGCAGTTCTTC. Its protein is CASSLRPGSLLAGANNEQFF.

The rearrangement links TRBV14 to TRBJ2-7; 8 bases match TRBD2. J was trimmed by 0 bases and V by 5 bases; bases with no gene match: 6. Germline V gene data show CDR1 as SGHDN and CDR2 as FVKESK. The CDR3 covers 15 residues. In DNA, the CDR3 is TGTGCCAGCAGCGTACTAGCGGAAAGCTCCTACGAGCAGTACTTC. Translation gives CASSVLAESSYEQYF.

This clonotype has just a few counts. The V call is TRBV6-2 or TRBV6-3, the J call TRBJ1-1; a possible D gene is TRBD1 (6 bases). Germline-derived CDR1 and CDR2 are MNHEY and SVGEGT. CDR3 length: 13 amino acids. Trimming cost V 6 bases and J 4 bases, with 12 bases left between them. CDR3 in amino acids: CASRRQDPTEAFF. Written as DNA, the CDR3 is TGTGCCAGCAGGAGACAGGACCCCACTGAAGCTTTCTTT.